The 9 T cell receptor beta chains below come from one sample, sequenced in a study of blood T cells in healthy people across ages. The authors ran a second PCR of about 6 to 11 cycles using a sample-barcoded 5' primer and a J-beta primer mix. In TCRdb, the 5' RACE reads were re-called with MiXCR into one record per CDR3 protein. Among about 670,000 distinct CDR3 sequences listed, more than 45% were seen once. Material for sequencing was blood. All receptors come from a woman of 80 years or more in good health.

A note on this clonotype: A much larger clone lies one base from this, so it may be a read error. The chain links TRBV14 to TRBJ2-5; the D is unclear. The better agreement between TRBJ2-7 and the DNA end casts doubt on the J call. The CDR3 is made up of 15 amino acids. Germline assignment: CDR1 SGHDN and CDR2 FVKESK. DNA of the CDR3: TGTGCCAGCAGCCAAGAGGGCGGACGGCGCGACGAGCAGTACTTC. Protein sequence: CASSQEGGRRDEQYF.

On this clonotype: A read error is possible here, since a much larger clone lies one base away. The J gene is TRBJ1-5, the V gene TRBV7-2; perhaps TRBD1 as D (5 bases). The CDR3 spans 15 residues. CDR1 SGHTA and CDR2 FQGNSA come from the germline V gene. For the CDR3, the DNA is TGTGCCGGCAGCTTACGGGGGGATAGCAATCAGCCCCAGCATTTT. Amino acids: CAGSLRGDSNQPQHF.

The J gene is TRBJ2-1, the V gene TRBV14, with a weak D call TRBD2 (5 bases). The V end lost 3 bases, the J end lost 2 bases, and 11 bases lay between the germline ends. Germline lookup yields CDR1 SGHDN and CDR2 FVKESK. This CDR3 contains 15 residues. The CDR3: CASSHSGSPYNEQFF. CDR3 in DNA: TGTGCCAGCAGCCATAGTGGGAGTCCCTACAATGAGCAGTTCTTC.

There are many counts of this clonotype. The chain is built from TRBV20-1 and TRBJ2-1; 12 positions match TRBD2. The J segment lost 8 bases and the V segment lost 3 bases, leaving 5 bases of the junction unmatched. The CDR3 contains 14 residues. CDR1 and CDR2 (germline): DFQATT, SNEGSKA (reference sequence). The CDR3 reads CSARTSGSLDEQFF. The CDR3 region has the DNA TGCAGTGCTAGGACTAGCGGGAGTCTGGATGAGCAGTTCTTC.

On this clonotype itself: A much larger clone lies a single base off, so this may be a read error. The V gene is TRBV27, the J gene TRBJ1-2; D is undetermined. Germline CDR1 is MNHEY and CDR2 is SMNVEV (reference sequence). Trimming left V 6 bases short and J 4 bases short, with 18 bases between. The CDR3 sequence is 15 residues long. The CDR3 reads CASRLKTLGVYGYTF. CDR3 bases: TGTGCCAGCAGACTGAAAACACTGGGCGTCTATGGCTACACCTTC.

In DNA form, the CDR3 reads TGTGCCAGCAATCCACTCCACACGAATAGCAATCAGCCCCAGCATTTT. It translates to CASNPLHTNSNQPQHF. The chain employs TRBV28 and TRBJ1-5, with no clear D. This CDR3 contains 16 residues. From germline, CDR1 is MDHEN and CDR2 SYDVKM. V lost 7 bases to trimming and J lost 0 bases, with 16 bases between them.

This clonotype was observed at least ten times. This chain joins TRBV27 and TRBJ1-6; no clear D. Germline lookup yields CDR1 MNHEY and CDR2 SMNVEV (reference sequence). This CDR3 has 12 residues. The ends were cut back, 6 bases at V and 6 bases at J, with 6 bases in the middle. CDR3 bases: TGTGCCAGCAGCCTACTTAATTCACCCCTCCACTTT. This translates into CASSLLNSPLHF.

The rearrangement links TRBV15 to TRBJ2-6; D is ambiguous. The CDR3 extends over 16 amino acids. CDR1 and CDR2 from the germline V gene are LNHNV and YYDKDF (reference sequence). V lost 1 base and J lost 2, with 9 bases in between. The CDR3 spells CATSRGGSPGANVLTF. CDR3 in DNA: TGTGCCACCAGCAGAGGTGGCAGCCCTGGGGCCAACGTCCTGACTTTC.

This rearrangement joins TRBV7-2 to TRBJ2-7, with D hard to call. Trimming took 5 bases from V and 3 from J, leaving 11 bases between them. Germline V lookup: CDR1 SGHTA, CDR2 FQGNSA. The CDR3 length is 13 residues. CDR3 in amino acids: CASSPLGIYEQYF. The CDR3 region has the DNA TGTGCCAGCAGCCCCCTAGGCATCTACGAGCAGTACTTC.